The rows below give T cell receptor beta chains drawn from one sample of a study of cytomegalovirus exposure and HLA in healthy donors. The repertoire was sequenced with immunoSEQ multiplex PCR; TCRdb's copy has only in-frame clones and lacks some. This sample has about 160,000 clones, with about 80% found just once. Sequencing input: PBMCs. All receptors derive from a middle-aged man in good health and CMV-seronegative. Both conserved end residues are part of each CDR3. The D gene is left open where the match is weak.

CASSIPTDNYANTGELFF | TGTGCCAGTAGTATTCCGACAGATAACTACGCGAACACCGGGGAGCTGTTTTTT | TRBJ2-2 | TRBV19 | .
CASSLLQGGGETQYF | TGCGCCAGCAGCCTTCTACAGGGAGGGGGGGAGACCCAGTACTTC | TRBJ2-5 | TRBV5-1 | .
CASSLRDFDTDTQYF | TGTGCCAGCAGCCTCCGGGACTTTGACACAGATACGCAGTATTTT | TRBJ2-3 | TRBV9 | .
CASSQSKQGGLNTEAFF | TGCGCCAGCAGTCAATCGAAACAGGGAGGGTTGAACACTGAAGCTTTCTTT | TRBJ1-1 | TRBV23-1 | .
CASSLERSSSYNEQFF | TGTGCCAGCAGCCTAGAGCGGTCTAGCTCCTACAATGAGCAGTTCTTC | TRBJ2-1 | TRBV7-2 | .
CASSLVTGDLDYGYTF | TGTGCCAGCAGCTTGGTGACAGGGGATTTAGACTATGGCTACACCTTC | TRBJ1-2 | TRBV5-6 | TRBD1
CASSFDSANTEAFF | TGCGCCAGCAGCTTTGATAGTGCGAACACTGAAGCTTTCTTT | TRBJ1-1 | TRBV5-1 | .
CASSLYRPSSYNEQFF | TGTGCCAGCAGTTTATACAGGCCTAGCTCCTACAATGAGCAGTTCTTC | TRBJ2-1 | TRBV27 | .
CASWASGVHSWTQYF | TGTGCCAGCTGGGCTAGCGGCGTCCACAGTTGGACGCAGTATTTT | TRBJ2-3 | TRBV9 | TRBD2
CSVEPYRGPGELFF | TGCAGCGTTGAGCCTTACAGGGGGCCCGGGGAGCTGTTTTTT | TRBJ2-2 | TRBV29-1 | TRBD1
CASSMLGTTDTQYF | TGTGCCAGTAGTATGCTTGGCACCACAGATACGCAGTATTTT | TRBJ2-3 | TRBV19 | .
CASSLGPGTGNYGYTF | TGTGCCAGCAGCTTAGGACCGGGGACAGGAAACTATGGCTACACCTTC | TRBJ1-2 | TRBV7-6 | TRBD1
CASRTGASGPYEQYF | TGTGCCAGCAGGACAGGGGCTTCGGGGCCCTACGAGCAGTACTTC | TRBJ2-7 | TRBV6-4 | TRBD1